Listed below are T cell receptor beta chains from one sample, sequenced in a study of shared clonotypes between healthy human individuals. Assay used: immunoSEQ multiplex PCR; TCRdb lists only in-frame clones, some missing. Of 600,000 or so clones detected, 98% appear once; the ten largest clones hold 0.25% to 0.35%. The sequencing sample was made of naive CD8+ T cells sorted from blood. The receptors stem from a man between 25 and 39 years old in good health. The CDR3 runs from the conserved cysteine through the conserved F or W. Fields, in order: D gene, J gene, V gene, clone size, CDR3 DNA, CDR3 protein. A D gene is named only where the DNA matches it firmly. Expanded clones are given a class, and other clones once, few, many or no size at all.

d_call: NA
j_call: TRBJ2-5
v_call: TRBV6-1
clone_size: NA
cdr3_nt: TGTGCCAGCAGTGAATCACGGGATCTGATGTGGACCCAGTACTTC
cdr3_aa: CASSESRDLMWTQYF

d_call: TRBD1
j_call: TRBJ2-1
v_call: TRBV13
clone_size: NA
cdr3_nt: TGTGCCAGCAGCCTCACAGGGGAAGGGCAGTTCTTC
cdr3_aa: CASSLTGEGQFF

d_call: TRBD2
j_call: TRBJ2-1
v_call: TRBV14
clone_size: NA
cdr3_nt: TGTGCCAGCAGCCCGCTAGCGGGAGCGTTCTACAATGAGCAGTTCTTC
cdr3_aa: CASSPLAGAFYNEQFF

d_call: NA
j_call: TRBJ2-1
v_call: TRBV30
clone_size: NA
cdr3_nt: TGTGCCTGGAGTGGAGTCTCCTACAATGAGCAGTTCTTC
cdr3_aa: CAWSGVSYNEQFF

d_call: TRBD2
j_call: TRBJ2-5
v_call: TRBV5-1
clone_size: NA
cdr3_nt: TGCGCCAGCAGCACAGGACTAGCGGGAGTAGCCCCTCAAGAGACCCAGTACTTC
cdr3_aa: CASSTGLAGVAPQETQYF

d_call: NA
j_call: TRBJ2-1
v_call: TRBV7-9
clone_size: NA
cdr3_nt: TGTGCCAGCAGCGTTAGGTCTGCCCGGGGAGGCTCCTACAATGAGCAGTTCTTC
cdr3_aa: CASSVRSARGGSYNEQFF

d_call: TRBD1
j_call: TRBJ1-1
v_call: TRBV7-2
clone_size: NA
cdr3_nt: TGTGCCAGCAGCTCGACCGGGACAGGGGCAGCAGCTTTCTTT
cdr3_aa: CASSSTGTGAAAFF

d_call: NA
j_call: TRBJ2-7
v_call: TRBV30
clone_size: once
cdr3_nt: TGTGCCTGGAGCGTGGGGCCAATTGGCCACGAGCAGTACTTC
cdr3_aa: CAWSVGPIGHEQYF

d_call: NA
j_call: TRBJ2-7
v_call: TRBV7-8
clone_size: NA
cdr3_nt: TGTGCCAGCAGCCGAGGGCGGGAGCAGTACTTC
cdr3_aa: CASSRGREQYF

d_call: NA
j_call: TRBJ2-2
v_call: TRBV7-9
clone_size: NA
cdr3_nt: TGTGCCAGCTGGAGTACGAACACCGGGGAGCTGTTTTTT
cdr3_aa: CASWSTNTGELFF

d_call: TRBD2
j_call: TRBJ2-1
v_call: TRBV7-9
clone_size: NA
cdr3_nt: TGTGCCAGCAGCTTAGCAACTAGCGCCCGCTACAATGAGCAGTTCTTC
cdr3_aa: CASSLATSARYNEQFF

d_call: TRBD1
j_call: TRBJ1-2
v_call: TRBV2
clone_size: NA
cdr3_nt: TGTGCCAGCCTCCAGGGACAGGCCTATGGCTACACCTTC
cdr3_aa: CASLQGQAYGYTF

d_call: NA
j_call: TRBJ1-5
v_call: TRBV6-1
clone_size: NA
cdr3_nt: TGTGCCAGCAGTGAAGTTTCAGCCTCCAATCAGCCCCAGCATTTT
cdr3_aa: CASSEVSASNQPQHF

d_call: NA
j_call: TRBJ2-7
v_call: TRBV27
clone_size: NA
cdr3_nt: TGTGCCAGCAGCTACGGGGTAGAGCAGTACTTC
cdr3_aa: CASSYGVEQYF

d_call: NA
j_call: TRBJ2-7
v_call: TRBV15
clone_size: NA
cdr3_nt: TGTGCCACCAGCAGAGATCGTGGGGGTTCCTACGAGCAGTACTTC
cdr3_aa: CATSRDRGGSYEQYF

d_call: NA
j_call: TRBJ2-7
v_call: TRBV7-6
clone_size: NA
cdr3_nt: TGTGCCAGCAGCCAGGAACAGACCGTCGTCTACGAGCAGTACTTC
cdr3_aa: CASSQEQTVVYEQYF

d_call: NA
j_call: TRBJ2-1
v_call: TRBV4-1
clone_size: NA
cdr3_nt: TGCGCCAGCAGCCCTAACGTGGGGGAGCAGTTCTTC
cdr3_aa: CASSPNVGEQFF

d_call: NA
j_call: TRBJ2-7
v_call: TRBV4-1
clone_size: NA
cdr3_nt: TGCGCCAGCAGCCCTGATAGGGCGGTCCTAAGGGGCGAGCAGTACTTC
cdr3_aa: CASSPDRAVLRGEQYF

d_call: TRBD2
j_call: TRBJ2-7
v_call: TRBV5-3
clone_size: NA
cdr3_nt: TGTGCCAGAAGCCCTCCCGGGACTAGCGGGGCGAGCTCCTACGAGCAGTACTTC
cdr3_aa: CARSPPGTSGASSYEQYF

d_call: NA
j_call: TRBJ2-7
v_call: TRBV15
clone_size: NA
cdr3_nt: TGTGCCACCAGCAGAGATTCCTACGGACTACGGAAGCAGTACTTC
cdr3_aa: CATSRDSYGLRKQYF

d_call: NA
j_call: TRBJ2-7
v_call: TRBV27
clone_size: NA
cdr3_nt: TGTGCCAGCAGCCACGGTAGGGTGCCACTCTACGAGCAGTACTTC
cdr3_aa: CASSHGRVPLYEQYF

d_call: TRBD2
j_call: TRBJ2-7
v_call: TRBV4-1
clone_size: NA
cdr3_nt: TGCGCCAGCAGCCCCGGGACTAGCGGGGGTAGCTCCTACGAGCAGTACTTC
cdr3_aa: CASSPGTSGGSSYEQYF

d_call: NA
j_call: TRBJ1-2
v_call: TRBV14
clone_size: NA
cdr3_nt: TGTGCCAGCAGCCAACTGGTTGGAGTTCACTATGGCTACACCTTC
cdr3_aa: CASSQLVGVHYGYTF

d_call: TRBD1
j_call: TRBJ2-7
v_call: TRBV5-5
clone_size: NA
cdr3_nt: TGTGCCAGCAGCCCAGGGGACAGGGACTTTCACGAGCAGTACTTC
cdr3_aa: CASSPGDRDFHEQYF

d_call: NA
j_call: TRBJ2-7
v_call: TRBV7-2
clone_size: NA
cdr3_nt: TGTGCCAGCAGCGAAGGGACTCGCTACGAGCAGTACTTC
cdr3_aa: CASSEGTRYEQYF

d_call: NA
j_call: TRBJ2-1
v_call: TRBV2
clone_size: NA
cdr3_nt: TGTGCCAGCAGTGACGGGGGTACCTACAATGAGCAGTTCTTC
cdr3_aa: CASSDGGTYNEQFF

d_call: NA
j_call: TRBJ2-2
v_call: TRBV27
clone_size: NA
cdr3_nt: TGTGCCAGCGGAAGGGGCACCGGGGAGCTGTTTTTT
cdr3_aa: CASGRGTGELFF

d_call: NA
j_call: TRBJ2-7
v_call: TRBV29-1
clone_size: NA
cdr3_nt: TGCAGCGTTGTAACGGGTTCCTACGAGCAGTACTTC
cdr3_aa: CSVVTGSYEQYF

d_call: NA
j_call: TRBJ2-1
v_call: TRBV15
clone_size: once
cdr3_nt: TGTGCCACCCGCGGGGGCAACAATGAGCAGTTCTTC
cdr3_aa: CATRGGNNEQFF

d_call: NA
j_call: TRBJ1-5
v_call: TRBV6-1
clone_size: NA
cdr3_nt: TGTGCCAGCAGTGAGAGGGAATATCAGCCCCAGCATTTT
cdr3_aa: CASSEREYQPQHF

d_call: NA
j_call: TRBJ1-5
v_call: TRBV15
clone_size: NA
cdr3_nt: TGTGCCACCGGGGGGGAGGAGAGCAATCAGCCCCAGCATTTT
cdr3_aa: CATGGEESNQPQHF

d_call: NA
j_call: TRBJ2-7
v_call: TRBV10-3
clone_size: NA
cdr3_nt: TGTGCCATCAGTGAAACAACAGGGACAACTGAACTCTACGAGCAGTACTTC
cdr3_aa: CAISETTGTTELYEQYF

d_call: NA
j_call: TRBJ2-1
v_call: TRBV10-2
clone_size: NA
cdr3_nt: TGCGCCAGCCTAAACCGTTACAATGAGCAGTTCTTC
cdr3_aa: CASLNRYNEQFF

d_call: NA
j_call: TRBJ2-1
v_call: TRBV28
clone_size: NA
cdr3_nt: TGTGCCAGCAGTTTAATAGGTGGGGCCGACAATGAGCAGTTCTTC
cdr3_aa: CASSLIGGADNEQFF